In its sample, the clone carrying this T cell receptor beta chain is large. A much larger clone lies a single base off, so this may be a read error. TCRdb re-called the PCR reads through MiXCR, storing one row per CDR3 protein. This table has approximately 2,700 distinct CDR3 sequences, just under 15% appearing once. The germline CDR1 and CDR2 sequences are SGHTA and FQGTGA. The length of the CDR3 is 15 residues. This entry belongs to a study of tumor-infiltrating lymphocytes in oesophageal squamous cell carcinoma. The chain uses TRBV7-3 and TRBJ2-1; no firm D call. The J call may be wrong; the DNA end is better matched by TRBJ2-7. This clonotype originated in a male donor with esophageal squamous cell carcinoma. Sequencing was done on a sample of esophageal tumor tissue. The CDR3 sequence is CASSLGSSSYNEQYF. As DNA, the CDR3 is TGTGCCAGCAGCTTAGGGTCCAGCTCCTACAATGAGCAGTACTTC.